This T cell receptor (beta chain) was documented in a study of beta chain features in type 1 diabetes. Study information: Comparable age, gender and cell yields were observed in patients relative to healthy donors.

The whole isolated RNA underwent reverse transcription, so sequencing captured expressed TCRB transcripts. Profiling relied on immunoSEQ multiplex PCR, and the TCRdb table lists in-frame clones only, not all of them. The sample records hundreds of thousands of clones, over 9.5% being singletons. Germline V CDR1 and CDR2: GTSNPN, SVGIG (reference sequence). CDR3 length equals 14 residues. The ends were cut back, 2 bases at V and 1 base at J, with 10 bases in the middle. The chain combines TRBV30 with TRBJ2-3, with D perhaps matching TRBD1 (5 bases). The TCR sequence derives from a man aged 18 to 30 in good health. The source material was naive CD4+ T cells from blood. The CDR3 region has the DNA TGTGCCTGGAGTAGGACATCGGGCACAGATACGCAGTATTTT. Its translation: CAWSRTSGTDTQYF. The variable domain in full, with the rest retrieved from reference TRBV30 and TRBJ2-3, is SQTIHQWPATLVQPVGSPLSLECTVEGTSNPNLYWYRQAAGRGLQLLFYSVGIGQISSEVPQNLSASRPQDRQFILSSKKLLLSDSGFYLCAWSRTSGTDTQYFGPGTRLTVL.